This T cell receptor (beta chain) is from a study of blood T cell repertoires in COVID-19. Study details: Sites in the United States, Italy and Spain provided acute and convalescent COVID-19 samples.

Some clones are missing from TCRdb's copy, which holds only in-frame ones; the method was immunoSEQ multiplex PCR. The data show 200,000 to 300,000 clones, with 82% seen just once and about an eighth held by the top ten. The CDR3 loop spans 14 amino acids. V was shortened by 4 bases and J by 5 bases, with 15 bases between the two germline ends. The germline V gene encodes CDR1 SGHKS and CDR2 YYEKEE (reference sequence). The chain is built from TRBV5-5 and TRBJ1-2, with a weak D call TRBD1 (5 bases). This TCR was sampled from a woman between 55 and 75 years old with active or convalescent COVID-19. The sample consisted of peripheral blood. Here the CDR3 reads CASSRTGGVYGYTF. As DNA, the CDR3 is TGTGCCAGCAGCCGGACGGGGGGAGTTTATGGCTACACCTTC.